The 27 T cell receptor beta chains below all came from one sample that was sequenced in a study of cytomegalovirus exposure and HLA in healthy donors. It was with 60 Vbeta and 13 Jbeta primers that the PCR ran. Assay: immunoSEQ multiplex PCR; the TCRdb copy retains only in-frame clones and omits some. There are about 69,000 clones in the sample; 76% occur only once, and 3% to 3.5% lies in the top ten. Source material: PBMCs. Source of these receptors: a man between 18 and 29 years old in good health and CMV-seronegative.

V and J are TRBV28 and TRBJ1-2; maybe TRBD1 (6 bases). Germline CDR1 is MDHEN and CDR2 is SYDVKM. This CDR3 contains 15 residues. The germline V and J ends were trimmed by 6 bases and 2 bases, with 16 bases remaining between them. CDR3 loop: CASRSTGKGNYGYTF. The CDR3 DNA reads TGTGCCAGCAGGTCTACAGGGAAAGGGAACTATGGCTACACCTTC.

The chain joins TRBV5-3 to TRBJ2-3; TRBD2 agrees at 8 bases. TRBV5-3 is treated as an ORF (open reading frame) with a function not yet certain. There are 17 residues in the CDR3. The V segment lost 4 bases and the J segment 4 bases; nucleotides outside the gene matches: 14. The CDR3 reads CARSQYRTSFCPDTQYF. In DNA, the CDR3 is TGTGCCAGAAGCCAATACCGGACTAGCTTTTGCCCAGATACGCAGTATTTT.

The sample holds one count of this clone. This chain uses TRBV2 with TRBJ1-6; 8 positions match TRBD1. The V segment lost 4 bases and the J segment 5 bases; nucleotides outside the gene matches: 4. CDR1 and CDR2 from the germline V gene are SNHLY and FYNNEI. This CDR3 has 15 amino acids. This CDR3 is CASSVGDRNNSPLHF. In DNA, the CDR3 is TGTGCCAGCAGTGTAGGGGACAGGAATAATTCACCCCTCCACTTT.

This clone was recorded only once. The chain's CDR3 is CAWSQRGSYNEQFF. CDR3 DNA: TGTGCCTGGAGTCAGCGGGGCTCCTACAATGAGCAGTTCTTC. J is TRBJ2-1 and V is TRBV30, with TRBD2 matching 7 bases. Germline V CDR1 and CDR2: GTSNPN, SVGIG (reference sequence). The CDR3 length is 14 residues. With 2 bases clipped from V and 0 bases from J, the junction kept 1 base outside the gene matches.

This clone was observed a handful of times. The chain is built from TRBV27 and TRBJ1-1, with D possibly being TRBD1 (5 bases). V lost 3 bases to trimming and J lost 2 bases, with 7 bases between them. The length of the CDR3 is 13 residues. Germline CDR1 is MNHEY and CDR2 is SMNVEV (reference sequence). CDR3 region: CASSLGQNTEAFF. The CDR3 bases are TGTGCCAGCAGTTTGGGGCAAAACACTGAAGCTTTCTTT.

This chain links TRBV2 with TRBJ1-5; D might be TRBD1 (6 bases). V shed 6 bases and J shed 6 bases, with 18 bases lying between them. Germline loops: CDR1 SNHLY, CDR2 FYNNEI. CDR3 size: 15 residues. This CDR3 is CASSGETAGVQPQHF. The DNA for the CDR3 is TGTGCCAGCAGCGGGGAGACCGCAGGGGTTCAGCCCCAGCATTTT.

The CDR3 sequence: CASSLASSQETQYF. The CDR3 bases are TGCGCCAGCAGCTTGGCTTCTAGCCAAGAGACCCAGTACTTC. The rearrangement uses TRBV5-1 and TRBJ2-5; D not resolved. The length of the CDR3 is 14 residues. Germline V gene lookup returns CDR1 SGHRS and CDR2 YFSETQ. The V end was cut by 0 bases, the J end by 1 base, with 7 bases between.

The chain is built from TRBV5-1 and TRBJ2-2; TRBD1 is a possible D gene (5 bases). Trimming cost V 4 bases and J 7 bases, with 14 bases left between them. The CDR3 spans 14 residues. Germline V gives CDR1 SGHRS, CDR2 YFSETQ. In DNA form, the CDR3 reads TGCGCCAGCAGCAGCCAGGGTTGGCACGGGGAGCTGTTTTTT. It is translated as CASSSQGWHGELFF.

V is TRBV5-4 and J is TRBJ2-5; possibly TRBD1 for D (6 bases). V was cut by 5 bases and J by 2 bases, with 13 bases left in between. The CDR3 is 14 amino acids. Per the germline V gene, CDR1 is SGHNT and CDR2 is YYREEE (reference sequence). The CDR3 DNA sequence: TGTGCCAGCAGAGACGACAGGCATCAAGAGACCCAGTACTTC. Protein product: CASRDDRHQETQYF.

The CDR3 DNA sequence: TGTGCCAGTGATCAGGGTCAGATAAGCAATCAGCCCCAGCATTTT. Its translation: CASDQGQISNQPQHF. The chain links TRBV19 to TRBJ1-5; maybe TRBD1 (5 bases). The germline V gene encodes CDR1 LNHDA and CDR2 SQIVND (reference sequence). This CDR3 is 15 amino acids long. V was pared by 8 bases and J by 1 base, with 15 bases between.

This chain uses TRBV15 with TRBJ1-5, with 7 bases that match TRBD1. The CDR3 totals 16 residues. The germline V gene has CDR1 LNHNV and CDR2 YYDKDF (reference sequence). Trimming removed 0 bases from V and 2 bases from J; junction bases left unmatched: 4. CDR3: CATSRDSGTGNQPQHF. DNA for the CDR3: TGTGCCACCAGCAGAGATAGCGGGACAGGCAATCAGCCCCAGCATTTT.

This clone has only a few counts. The V and J genes are TRBV19 and TRBJ2-5; D is perhaps TRBD1 (7 bases). Between the trimmed V and J ends, which lost 8 bases and 5 bases, there was a span of 21 bases. This CDR3 spans 15 amino acids. Germline V lookup: CDR1 LNHDA, CDR2 SQIVND (reference sequence). CDR3: CASSKPGAGGETQYF. DNA of the CDR3: TGTGCCAGTTCGAAGCCAGGGGCAGGGGGGGAGACCCAGTACTTC.

This sequence joins TRBV25-1 and TRBJ2-1; unclear D gene. Germline CDR1 MGHDK, CDR2 SYGVNS. The CDR3 is made up of 15 amino acids. The V gene lost 1 base and the J gene lost 1 base, with 8 bases spanning the gap. CDR3 DNA: TGTGCCAGCAGTGAATTGGGCTCATCCTACAATGAGCAGTTCTTC. Translation: CASSELGSSYNEQFF. Filled out from reference TRBV25-1 and TRBJ2-1, the complete variable domain reads EADIYQTPRYLVIGTGKKITLECSQTMGHDKMYWYQQDPGMELHLIHYSYGVNSTEKGDLSSESTVSRIRTEHFPLTLESARPSHTSQYLCASSELGSSYNEQFFGPGTRLTVL.

This chain uses TRBV19 with TRBJ1-5; D might be TRBD1 (5 bases). Trimming shortened V by 6 bases and J by 3 bases, and 15 bases separated the two germline ends. CDR1 is LNHDA and CDR2 is SQIVND in the germline V gene (reference sequence). This CDR3 region has 15 residues. The CDR3 here is CASRYSSGVNQPQHF. CDR3 nucleotides: TGTGCCAGTAGGTACAGTTCGGGGGTCAATCAGCCCCAGCATTTT.

This chain joins TRBV5-6 and TRBJ2-2; 9 bases match TRBD2. The germline V gene has CDR1 SGHDT and CDR2 YYEEEE. The length of the CDR3 is 16 residues. V was clipped by 2 bases and J by 5 bases; unmatched bases: 7. CDR3 residues: CASSFRASGVTGELFF. DNA for the CDR3: TGTGCCAGCAGCTTCAGGGCTAGCGGGGTGACCGGGGAGCTGTTTTTT. Drawing the rest from reference TRBV5-6 and TRBJ2-2, the complete variable domain is DAGVTQSPTHLIKTRGQQVTLRCSPKSGHDTVSWYQQALGQGPQFIFQYYEEEERQRGNFPDRFSGHQFPNYSSELNVNALLLGDSALYLCASSFRASGVTGELFFGEGSRLTVL.

The rearrangement links TRBV29-1 to TRBJ2-1; no reliable D call. The germline gives CDR1 SQVTM, CDR2 ANQGSEA. The length of the CDR3 is 13 residues. Trimming pared 7 bases from V and 0 bases from J, leaving 10 bases between. CDR3 bases: TGCAGCGCCCTGCGGCTCTCCTACAATGAGCAGTTCTTC. It specifies CSALRLSYNEQFF.

The chain links TRBV7-2 to TRBJ2-3; maybe TRBD2 (5 bases). Germline V gives CDR1 SGHTA, CDR2 FQGNSA. Trimming shortened V by 8 bases and J by 0 bases, and 21 bases separated the two germline ends. The CDR3 is 17 amino acids. The CDR3 spells CASGPWMAGLSTDTQYF. For the CDR3, the DNA is TGTGCCAGCGGCCCCTGGATGGCGGGCCTAAGCACAGATACGCAGTATTTT.

The chain carries TRBV29-1 and TRBJ2-7, with 9 bases fitting TRBD1. The germline V gene encodes CDR1 SQVTM and CDR2 ANQGSEA. V shed 4 bases, J shed 4 bases, and the junction held 5 bases outside the gene matches. The CDR3 covers 13 residues. CDR3 in DNA: TGCAGCGTTGGGGGACAGGGTTGGTACGAGCAGTACTTC. This encodes CSVGGQGWYEQYF.

The chain joins TRBV2 to TRBJ1-1; 10 nucleotides line up with TRBD1. The junction had 5 bases not matched to a gene; V was cut back by 5 bases and J by 5 bases. Germline V lookup: CDR1 SNHLY, CDR2 FYNNEI. This CDR3 has 14 residues. The CDR3 DNA reads as TGTGCCAGCAGTCCTGACAGGGGGCAAACTGAAGCTTTCTTT. Translation: CASSPDRGQTEAFF.

J is TRBJ2-1 and V is TRBV7-2; TRBD2 aligns across 13 bases. V was clipped by 3 bases and J by 9 bases; unmatched bases: 11. The CDR3 is 17 amino acids. Germline values: CDR1 SGHTA, CDR2 FQGNSA. The CDR3 region is CASSLGVLAGGKGEQFF. CDR3 in DNA: TGTGCCAGCAGCTTGGGAGTACTAGCGGGGGGGAAGGGTGAGCAGTTCTTC. The variable domain in full, with the rest retrieved from reference TRBV7-2 and TRBJ2-1, is GAGVSQSPSNKVTEKGKDVELRCDPISGHTALYWYRQSLGQGLEFLIYFQGNSAPDKSGLPSDRFSAERTGGSVSTLTIQRTQQEDSAVYLCASSLGVLAGGKGEQFFGPGTRLTVL.

The chain employs TRBV5-4 and TRBJ1-2, with TRBD1 matching 9 bases. Germline values: CDR1 SGHNT, CDR2 YYREEE (reference sequence). The CDR3 loop spans 14 amino acids. With V trimmed by 5 bases and J by 4 bases, 6 bases remained unmatched. In DNA form, the CDR3 reads TGTGCCAGCAGGACTACAGGGGGCAGCTATGGCTACACCTTC. Protein sequence: CASRTTGGSYGYTF.

This chain uses TRBV18 with TRBJ1-2; D is unclear. The CDR3 has 13 residues. Between the trimmed V and J ends, which lost 1 base and 2 bases, there was a span of 5 bases. Germline lookup yields CDR1 KGHSH and CDR2 LQKENI. The CDR3 DNA sequence: TGTGCCAGCTCACCACGGCACAACTATGGCTACACCTTC. This translates into CASSPRHNYGYTF.

V gene TRBV7-8 combines with J gene TRBJ2-5; 13 bases align to TRBD2. CDR1 SGHVS and CDR2 FQNEAQ come from the germline V gene. The ends lost 5 bases at V and 4 bases at J; junction bases unmatched: 4. The CDR3 extends over 15 amino acids. The CDR3 spells CASSRTSGGGETQYF. CDR3 bases: TGTGCCAGCAGCCGGACTAGCGGGGGAGGAGAGACCCAGTACTTC.

This clone was seen only a few times. The chain couples TRBV10-2 to TRBJ1-6; unclear D gene. There are 14 residues in the CDR3. Germline CDR1 and CDR2: WSHSY and SAAADI. Trimming left V 4 bases short and J 4 bases short, with 8 bases between. The DNA for the CDR3 is TGCGCCAGCAGTGCTGCAGGTTATAATTCACCCCTCCACTTT. As protein: CASSAAGYNSPLHF.

This chain joins TRBV14 and TRBJ2-7, with D uncertain. From germline, CDR1 is SGHDN and CDR2 FVKESK. V was pared by 6 bases and J by 7 bases, with 13 bases between. The CDR3 spans 12 residues. Here the CDR3 reads CASRSWPGEQYV. The CDR3 nucleotides read TGTGCCAGCAGGTCGTGGCCCGGGGAGCAGTACGTC.

The chain recombines TRBV28 with TRBJ1-4; tentatively, D is TRBD1 (6 bases). Germline values: CDR1 MDHEN, CDR2 SYDVKM. V was trimmed by 1 base and J by 8 bases, leaving 14 bases between them. CDR3 length: 15 amino acids. CDR3 coding DNA: TGTGCCAGCAGTTTATCGACAGGCCTGGGGGAAAAACTGTTTTTT. The encoded protein is CASSLSTGLGEKLFF.

The table lists this clone with a few counts. The chain employs TRBV27 and TRBJ1-2; the D is unclear. The ends were cut back, 2 bases at V and 2 bases at J, with 9 bases in the middle. The CDR3 loop spans 14 amino acids. Germline CDR1 MNHEY, CDR2 SMNVEV (reference sequence). For the CDR3, the DNA is TGTGCCAGCAGTTTAAGTCACACCAACTATGGCTACACCTTC. It encodes CASSLSHTNYGYTF.